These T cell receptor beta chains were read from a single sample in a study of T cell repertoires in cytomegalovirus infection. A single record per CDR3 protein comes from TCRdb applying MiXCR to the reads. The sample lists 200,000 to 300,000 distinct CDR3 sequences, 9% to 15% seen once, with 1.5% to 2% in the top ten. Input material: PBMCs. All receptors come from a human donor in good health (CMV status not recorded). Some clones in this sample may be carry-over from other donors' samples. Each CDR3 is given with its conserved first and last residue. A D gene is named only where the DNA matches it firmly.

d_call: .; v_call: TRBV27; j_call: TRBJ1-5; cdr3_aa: CASSGLDGYSNQPQHF
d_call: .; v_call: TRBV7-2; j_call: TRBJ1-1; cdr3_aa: CASSSHRVGEAFF
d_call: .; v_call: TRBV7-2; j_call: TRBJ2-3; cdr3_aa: CASSLVRDATDTQYF
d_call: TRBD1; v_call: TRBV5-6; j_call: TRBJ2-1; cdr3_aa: CASRGTDNEQFF
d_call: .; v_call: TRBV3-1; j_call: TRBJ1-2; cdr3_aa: CASSQGSAANYGYTF
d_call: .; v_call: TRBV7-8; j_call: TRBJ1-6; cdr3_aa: CASREMQGLLMPLHF
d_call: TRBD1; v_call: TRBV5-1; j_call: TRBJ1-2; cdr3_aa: CASSPGQRDYGYTF
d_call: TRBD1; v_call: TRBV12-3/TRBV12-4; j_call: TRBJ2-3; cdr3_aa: CASSFRQGTDTQYF
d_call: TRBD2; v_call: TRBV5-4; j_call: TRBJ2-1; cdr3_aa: CASSLGLVSEQFF
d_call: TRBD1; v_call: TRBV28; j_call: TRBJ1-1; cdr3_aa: CASSVPGGDTEAFF
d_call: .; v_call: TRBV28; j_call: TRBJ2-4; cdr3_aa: CASSLGGADKNIQYF
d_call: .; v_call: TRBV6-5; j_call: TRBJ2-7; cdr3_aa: CASSYATRREQYF
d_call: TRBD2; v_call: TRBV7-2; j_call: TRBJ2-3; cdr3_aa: CASSLKLAGGSDTQYF
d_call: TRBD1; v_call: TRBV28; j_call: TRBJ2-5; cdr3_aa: CASSPAGQGQETQYF
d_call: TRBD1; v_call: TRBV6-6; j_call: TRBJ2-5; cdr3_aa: CASSTGGAETQYF
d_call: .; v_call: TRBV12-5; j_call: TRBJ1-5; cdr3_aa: CASGLTEVGHLPMRGQPQHF
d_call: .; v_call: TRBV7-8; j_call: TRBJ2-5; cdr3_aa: CASSLALAQETQYF
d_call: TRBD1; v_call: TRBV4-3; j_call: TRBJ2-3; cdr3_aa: CASSQEGTGVRDTQYF
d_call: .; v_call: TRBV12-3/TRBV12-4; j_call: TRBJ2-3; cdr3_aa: CASSLGEITQYF
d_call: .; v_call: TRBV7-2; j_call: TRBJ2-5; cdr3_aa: CASSPLMGPQETQYF
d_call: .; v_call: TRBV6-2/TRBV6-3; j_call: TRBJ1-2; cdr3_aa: CASSSGGHGRLGYTF
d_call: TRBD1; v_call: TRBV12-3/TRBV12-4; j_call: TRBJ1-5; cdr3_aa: CASSPGTGVQPQHF
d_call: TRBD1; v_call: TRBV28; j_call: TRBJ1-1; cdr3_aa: CASSPGQGWGTEAFF
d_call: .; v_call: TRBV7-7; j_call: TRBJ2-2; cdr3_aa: CASSPQFTGELFF
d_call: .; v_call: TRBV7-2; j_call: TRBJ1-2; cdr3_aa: CASSSGRGVYGYTF